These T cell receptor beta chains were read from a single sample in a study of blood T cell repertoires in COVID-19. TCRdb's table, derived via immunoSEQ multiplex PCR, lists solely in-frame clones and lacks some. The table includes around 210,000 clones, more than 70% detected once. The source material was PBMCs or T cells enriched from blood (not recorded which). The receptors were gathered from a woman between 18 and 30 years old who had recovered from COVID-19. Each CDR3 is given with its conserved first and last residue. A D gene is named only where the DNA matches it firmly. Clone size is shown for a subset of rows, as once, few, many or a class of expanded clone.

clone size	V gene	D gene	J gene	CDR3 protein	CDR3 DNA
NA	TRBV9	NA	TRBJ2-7	CASSAREEQYF	TGTGCCAGCAGCGCCCGAGAGGAGCAGTACTTC
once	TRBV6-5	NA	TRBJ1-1	CASSYGGAENTEAFF	TGTGCCAGCAGTTATGGGGGGGCCGAGAACACTGAAGCTTTCTTT
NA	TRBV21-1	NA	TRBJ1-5	CASSKGTGSSNQPQHF	TGTGCCAGCAGCAAAGGTACAGGGTCTAGCAATCAGCCCCAGCATTTT
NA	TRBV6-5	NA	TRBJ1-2	CASSYSPGVAGYTF	TGTGCCAGCAGTTACTCGCCAGGCGTCGCTGGCTACACCTTC
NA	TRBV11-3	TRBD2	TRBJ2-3	CASSLAGGATDTQYF	TGTGCCAGCAGCTTAGCGGGGGGTGCCACAGATACGCAGTATTTT
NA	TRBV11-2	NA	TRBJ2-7	CASSLDPVYEQYF	TGTGCCAGCAGCTTAGATCCTGTCTACGAGCAGTACTTC
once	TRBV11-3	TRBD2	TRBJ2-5	CASSQGTSQETQYF	TGTGCCAGCAGCCAGGGGACTAGTCAGGAGACCCAGTACTTC
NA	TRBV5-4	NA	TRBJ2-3	CASSLGRGGSTDTQYF	TGTGCCAGCAGCTTGGGAAGGGGGGGGAGCACAGATACGCAGTATTTT
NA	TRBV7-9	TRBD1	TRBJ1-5	CASSLGQGNKGPQHF	TGTGCCAGCAGCTTAGGACAGGGGAATAAAGGGCCCCAGCATTTT
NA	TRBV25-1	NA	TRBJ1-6	CASTFSYNSPLHF	TGTGCCAGCACTTTCTCCTATAATTCACCCCTCCACTTT
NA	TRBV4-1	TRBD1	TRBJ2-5	CASSPQGEETQYF	TGCGCCAGCAGCCCTCAGGGGGAAGAGACCCAGTACTTC
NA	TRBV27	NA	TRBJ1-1	CASRSREGAAFF	TGTGCCAGCAGATCGAGGGAGGGTGCAGCTTTCTTT
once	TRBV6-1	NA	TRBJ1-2	CASSGGSTGIRANGYTF	TGTGCCAGCAGTGGAGGGTCAACGGGGATAAGGGCTAATGGCTACACCTTC
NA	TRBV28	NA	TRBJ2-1	CASTTIGGYNAWGVQFF	TGTGCCAGCACCACCATCGGAGGGTATAATGCTTGGGGGGTGCAGTTCTTC
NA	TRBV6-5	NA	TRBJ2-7	CASSAGGEQYF	TGTGCCAGCAGCGCAGGAGGCGAGCAGTACTTC
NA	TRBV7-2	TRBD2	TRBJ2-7	CATGRAGGNYEQYF	TGTGCCACCGGGAGAGCGGGGGGTAACTACGAGCAGTACTTC
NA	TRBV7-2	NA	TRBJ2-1	CASSLVTGGGQRGEQFF	TGTGCCAGCAGCTTGGTCACGGGCGGGGGACAAAGAGGTGAGCAGTTCTTC
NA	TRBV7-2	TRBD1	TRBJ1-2	CASSLRTGDYGYTF	TGTGCCAGCAGCTTAAGGACAGGGGACTATGGCTACACCTTC
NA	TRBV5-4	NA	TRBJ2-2	CASSLAGVNTGELFF	TGTGCCAGCAGCTTGGCCGGTGTGAACACCGGGGAGCTGTTTTTT
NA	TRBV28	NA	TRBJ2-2	CASKGDTGELFF	TGTGCCAGCAAGGGGGACACCGGGGAGCTGTTTTTT
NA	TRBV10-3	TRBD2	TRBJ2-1	CAISESLAGANEQFF	TGTGCCATCAGTGAGTCACTAGCGGGGGCAAATGAGCAGTTCTTC
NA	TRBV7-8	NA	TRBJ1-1	CASSLRAQNTEAFF	TGTGCCAGCAGCTTAAGAGCGCAGAACACTGAAGCTTTCTTT
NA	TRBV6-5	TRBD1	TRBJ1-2	CASYPGQSSYTF	TGTGCCAGTTACCCGGGACAGTCTAGCTACACCTTC
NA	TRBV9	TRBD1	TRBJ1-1	CASSPQGSARLSEAFF	TGTGCCAGCAGCCCACAGGGGTCGGCAAGATTGTCTGAAGCTTTCTTT
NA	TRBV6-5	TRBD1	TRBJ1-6	CASSLGTVDNSPLHF	TGTGCCAGCAGTCTCGGGACAGTTGATAATTCACCCCTCCACTTT
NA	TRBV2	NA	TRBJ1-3	CAVPDRPQLSGNTIYF	TGTGCCGTACCGGACAGACCACAACTCTCTGGAAACACCATATATTTT
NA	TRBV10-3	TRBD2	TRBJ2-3	CATASSGDTDTQYF	TGTGCCACCGCTTCTAGCGGGGACACAGATACGCAGTATTTT
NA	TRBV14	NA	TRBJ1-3	CASSQVRSHSGNTIYF	TGTGCCAGCAGCCAGGTTCGAAGCCACTCTGGAAACACCATATATTTT
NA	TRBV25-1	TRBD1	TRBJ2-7	CASSWGQGIYEQYF	TGTGCCAGCAGTTGGGGACAGGGGATCTACGAGCAGTACTTC
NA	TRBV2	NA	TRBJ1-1	CASKGLNTEAFF	TGTGCCAGCAAGGGGTTGAACACTGAAGCTTTCTTT
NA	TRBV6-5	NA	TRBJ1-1	CASSYYDGGGTEAFF	TGTGCCAGCAGTTACTATGACGGGGGGGGCACTGAAGCTTTCTTT
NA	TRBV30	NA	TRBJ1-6	CAWRQPYNSPLHF	TGTGCCTGGAGACAACCCTATAATTCACCCCTCCACTTT
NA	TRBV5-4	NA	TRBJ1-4	CASSSSSGEKLFF	TGTGCCAGCAGCTCCAGTTCGGGTGAAAAACTGTTTTTT
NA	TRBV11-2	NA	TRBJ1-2	CASSLATGGYTF	TGTGCCAGCAGCTTAGCCACGGGTGGCTACACCTTC
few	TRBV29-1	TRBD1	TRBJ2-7	CSVLTGNEQYF	TGCAGCGTCCTGACAGGGAACGAGCAGTACTTC
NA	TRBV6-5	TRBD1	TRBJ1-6	CASSSRTGGSPLHF	TGTGCCAGCAGTTCACGGACAGGTGGTTCACCCCTCCACTTT
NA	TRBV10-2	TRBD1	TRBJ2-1	CASLKGTGARSSYNEQFF	TGCGCCAGCCTAAAGGGGACAGGGGCAAGGAGCTCCTACAATGAGCAGTTCTTC
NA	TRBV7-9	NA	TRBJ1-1	CASSLQDSNTEAFF	TGTGCCAGCAGCTTACAGGATTCGAACACTGAAGCTTTCTTT
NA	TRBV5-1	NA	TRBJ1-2	CASSFQGDGYTF	TGCGCCAGCAGCTTTCAGGGTGATGGCTACACCTTC
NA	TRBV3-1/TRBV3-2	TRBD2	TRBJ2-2	CASSQAPISGGLTGELFF	TGTGCCAGCAGCCAAGCTCCTATAAGCGGGGGACTCACCGGGGAGCTGTTTTTT
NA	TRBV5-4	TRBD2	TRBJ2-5	CASSAPSGRGNPETQYF	TGTGCCAGCAGCGCCCCTTCCGGGCGGGGGAACCCGGAGACCCAGTACTTC
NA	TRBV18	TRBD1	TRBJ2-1	CASSPQGQLSGNEQFF	TGTGCCAGCTCACCACAGGGACAGCTAAGTGGGAATGAGCAGTTCTTC
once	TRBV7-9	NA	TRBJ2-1	CASSPGQEQFF	TGTGCCAGCAGCCCTGGCCAGGAGCAGTTCTTC
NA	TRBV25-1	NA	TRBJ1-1	CASSEFRQGNTEAFF	TGTGCCAGCAGTGAATTCCGGCAGGGGAACACTGAAGCTTTCTTT
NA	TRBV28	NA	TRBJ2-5	CASSFLIGETQYF	TGTGCCAGCAGTTTCCTTATCGGAGAGACCCAGTACTTC
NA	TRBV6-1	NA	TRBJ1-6	CASSEEIGVPFSPLHF	TGTGCCAGCAGTGAAGAAATAGGGGTACCATTTTCACCCCTCCACTTT
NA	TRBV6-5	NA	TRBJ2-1	CASSTPGSSYNEQFF	TGTGCCAGCAGTACCCCGGGGAGCTCCTACAATGAGCAGTTCTTC
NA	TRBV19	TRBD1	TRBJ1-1	CASSTGTENTEAFF	TGTGCCAGTAGTACCGGGACAGAGAACACTGAAGCTTTCTTT
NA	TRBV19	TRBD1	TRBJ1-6	CASSTQTGAGNSPLHF	TGTGCCAGTAGTACTCAAACAGGGGCCGGCAATTCACCCCTCCACTTT
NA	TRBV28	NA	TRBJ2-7	CASRRRGTRGAYEQYF	TGTGCCAGCAGGCGCAGGGGAACCAGGGGGGCCTACGAGCAGTACTTC
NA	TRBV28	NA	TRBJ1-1	CASSLEQFTEAFF	TGTGCCAGCAGTTTAGAACAGTTCACTGAAGCTTTCTTT
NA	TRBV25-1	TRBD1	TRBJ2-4	CASSDQGGLAKNIQYF	TGTGCCAGCAGTGACCAAGGGGGCTTAGCCAAAAACATTCAGTACTTC